This TCR beta chain was found in a study of monozygotic twins with inflammatory bowel disease (dated by TCRdb to about 2019). Describing the broader study: The complete study included about 28 monozygotic twin pairs: 19 IBD-discordant Danish pairs and nine German pairs, of which four were IBD-concordant and five were IBD-discordant. Disease-associated traits were sought mainly through comparisons between IBD patients and their genetically identical healthy co-twins within discordant pairs. Each individual had, on average, about 151 000 unique TCRalpha sequences and 181 000 unique TCRbeta sequences available for analysis. The research as a whole found: Measured by the inverse Simpson index, TCRbeta repertoire diversity was lower in IBD patients than in their healthy co-twins. Background noise and inter-individual variability may have been introduced into the repertoires by the differing immunosuppressive treatments among patients. Concordant and discordant twins showed no difference in repertoire similarity, possibly because of limited statistical power. The results gave no support for a single strong signal or clonotype linked to IBD. Compared with healthy twins, IBD patients shared fewer clonotypes with other individuals, and the difference was most pronounced in patients with signs of disease activity. Distinction between different T cell subtypes could not be achieved in the analysis.

Turning to this clonotype: Its binding antigen is unknown.

Library preparation was by 5' RACE. The input for every TCR library was approximately 3,500 ng of total RNA. For each sample, cDNA synthesis with SMARTScribe reverse transcriptase was split into eight separate reactions. Unique molecular identifiers containing a 6-nucleotide sample barcode were introduced through template switching during cDNA synthesis. TCRalpha and TCRbeta cDNA was amplified by two nested PCRs of 16 and 9 cycles, with bead purification after each PCR. Before amplification, the cDNA was treated with uracil DNA-glycosylase and purified using the QIAquick PCR purification kit. The second PCR added Illumina TruSeq-compatible adapters along with sample-specific barcodes. Library quality and concentration were assessed using TapeStation and Qubit, and about 5.2 ng of each library was pooled. The pooled libraries were sequenced with 2 x 100 bp reads and custom sequencing primers on an Illumina HiSeq2500 single-index Rapid Run. As for the authors' bioinformatics: UMI-based consensus assembly with MiGEC version 1.2.6 was used to correct PCR and sequencing errors. MiXCR version 2.1.1 was used to carry out V(D)J alignment, clonotype assembly and CDR3 extraction. Gene usage, clonotype sharing and MAIT/NKT TCR abundance were normalised by analysing the top 1000, 10 000 and 20 000 clonotypes per sample. After downsampling to 27 000 UMIs, diversity was calculated as the inverse Simpson index using the vegan R package. Paired Mann-Whitney U tests were applied to discordant twin pairs, with Benjamini-Hochberg correction for multiple testing. TCRdb reprocessed the reads, and each CDR3 protein sequence is entered once, without DNA. In this record, the V and J calls reflect TCRdb's handling and not the investigators' own analysis. The sample table holds about 450,000 distinct CDR3 sequences. The ten top clones hold roughly 2.2% of the sample.

CDR3 length: 13 amino acids, cysteine to phenylalanine. A DNA sequence was not provided. Based on the germline V gene, the CDR1 and CDR2 sequences are MDHEN and SYDVKM. From each donor, a roughly 2.5 ml peripheral blood sample was drawn into PAXgene tubes and stored at -80 degrees C. Without T cell sorting, total RNA was isolated from whole blood using the PAXgene blood miRNA kit on an automated QIAcube. Deep TCRalpha and TCRbeta repertoire profiling with unique molecular barcoding was performed on peripheral blood of monozygotic twin pairs concordant or discordant for inflammatory bowel disease. For every twin pair, smoking habits were documented, and each individual was categorised as a current, former or never smoker.

This chain joins TRBV28 to TRBJ1-2; TCRdb outputs TRBD1, but without DNA this stays unchecked. The material sequenced was blood. This TCR was recovered from a human donor with ulcerative colitis or Crohn's disease, or a healthy co-twin of an affected twin (not recorded which). The CDR3 protein is CASSPDRGKGYTF.